Listed below are T cell receptor beta chains from one sample, sequenced in a study of T cell repertoires in cytomegalovirus infection. MiXCR, run by TCRdb on the reads, gives a single entry per CDR3 protein. The sample carries roughly 230,000 distinct CDR3 sequences, over 20% recorded once. Sequenced material: CD8+ T cells from PBMCs. These TCRs come from a human donor in good health (CMV status not recorded). Some clones in this sample may be carry-over from other donors' samples. CDR3s include the opening cysteine and the closing phenylalanine or tryptophan.

>TRBV4-1
CASSPRERRETQYF
>TRBV20-1
CSARDASYYEQYF
>TRBV7-8
CASSRGGGDYNEQFF
>TRBV6-1
CASRLGDTQYF
>TRBV7-6
CASSLEGDSLEQYF
>TRBV4-1
CASSQQVSGELFF
>TRBV28
CASSLVGGGQDTQYF
>TRBV12-3/TRBV12-4
CASIGGQDSNQPQHF
>TRBV5-1
CASSWDEKNIQYF
>TRBV7-2
CASSLGRGGGVRTEAFF
>TRBV7-2
CASSRDYEQYF
>TRBV20-1
CSAFQGVRPNWNSPLHF
>TRBV12-3/TRBV12-4
CASSYGVIGELFF
>TRBV20-1
CSAIFDPATNEKLFF
>TRBV7-8
CASSDSTTDTQYF
>TRBV5-1
CASSLVGGLYGYTF
>TRBV7-2
CASSLVGQHHDEQFF
>TRBV20-1
CSARELAGGSYEQYF
>TRBV12-3/TRBV12-4
CASSFPGTVEKLFF
>TRBV9
CASSVGMIAGDYTDEYF
>TRBV13
CASSSEQTSYNEQFF
>TRBV29-1
CSALTSGGGMAGELFF
>TRBV7-8
CASSYPTSGTDNEQFF
>TRBV28
CASSFRDSHTGYTF
>TRBV15
CATSRKQGDLYTGELFF
>TRBV20-1
CSAFSRDRTYEQYF
>TRBV18
CASSKSGQVDYEQYF
>TRBV7-7
CASSLGVGVTEAFF
>TRBV5-1
CASREAYGELNTEAFF
>TRBV6-1
CASSRTRTSGGRRETQYF
>TRBV20-1
CSARESSGGINNEQFF
>TRBV24-1
CATSDLFGLDTQYF
>TRBV29-1
CSVEDPTANTEAFF
>TRBV7-8
CASSFPGLVNGELFF
>TRBV13
CASSSGRNNQPQHF
>TRBV7-8
CASSILDRQTDTQYF
>TRBV20-1
CSARASWRGGPDTQYF
>TRBV6-1
CASSSNNEQFF
>TRBV7-3
CASSLNGGSSYNEQFF
>TRBV25-1
CASSAMGEYGYGYTF
>TRBV25-1
CASTESEDSTDTQYF
>TRBV15
CATSRVLWDQEAFF
>TRBV6-2/TRBV6-3
CASSSLGGGVDTQYF
>TRBV12-3/TRBV12-4
CASSFYSRQAEAFF
>TRBV2
CASQDRSYEQYF
>TRBV6-6
CASSQQGWDTQYF
>TRBV29-1
CSVGVSASEQYF
>TRBV2
CASRRLQGADFTDTQYF
>TRBV15
CATSRDRSTGELFF